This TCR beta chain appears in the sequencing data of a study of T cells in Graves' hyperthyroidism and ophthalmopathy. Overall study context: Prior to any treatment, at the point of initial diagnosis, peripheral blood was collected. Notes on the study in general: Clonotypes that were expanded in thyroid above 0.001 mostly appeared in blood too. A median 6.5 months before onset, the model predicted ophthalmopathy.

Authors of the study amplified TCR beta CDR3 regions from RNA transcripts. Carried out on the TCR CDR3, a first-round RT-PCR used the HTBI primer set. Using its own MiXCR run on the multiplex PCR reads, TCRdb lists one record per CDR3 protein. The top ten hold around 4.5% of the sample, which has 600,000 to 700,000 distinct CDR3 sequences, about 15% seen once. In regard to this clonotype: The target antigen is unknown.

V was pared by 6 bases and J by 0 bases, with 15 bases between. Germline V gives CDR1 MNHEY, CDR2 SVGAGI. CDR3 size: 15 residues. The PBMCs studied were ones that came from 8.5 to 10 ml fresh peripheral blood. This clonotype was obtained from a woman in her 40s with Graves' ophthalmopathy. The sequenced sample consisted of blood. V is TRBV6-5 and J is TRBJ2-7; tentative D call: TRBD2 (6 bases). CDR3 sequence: CASRVAAGDSYEQYF. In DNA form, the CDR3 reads TGTGCCAGCAGGGTGGCAGCGGGTGACTCCTACGAGCAGTACTTC.